The clone carrying this T cell receptor (beta chain) was seen ten or more times. No antigen is known for it. Those with alopecia areata gave lesional scalp punch biopsies and peripheral blood. Extraction of RNA preceded its reverse transcription into cDNA, which served as the sequencing template. The repertoire was sequenced with immunoSEQ multiplex PCR; TCRdb's copy has only in-frame clones and lacks some. The sample records some 150,000 clones, around half being singletons. The V gene's germline CDR1 is MNHEY and CDR2 SMNVEV (reference sequence). The CDR3 covers 13 residues. V lost 2 bases, J lost 6 bases, and 8 bases lay in between. The source of the sample is a study of CD8+ T cells in alopecia areata. Notes on the study in general: Unlike in mice, where it was clearer, TCR sharing across patients was less clear, possibly HLA-related.

Material: CD8+ T cells sorted from blood, obtained at week 0. The rearrangement uses TRBV27 and TRBJ1-5, with no clear D. The receptor comes from a human donor with alopecia areata. In DNA form, the CDR3 reads TGTGCCAGCAGTTTAGGAGGGAGTCAGCCCCAGCATTTT. This translates into CASSLGGSQPQHF.